This TCR beta chain was captured in a study of T cell repertoires in cytomegalovirus infection. Study at large: Based on public TCR beta signatures, there were indications of CMV infection and of a matching HLA type.

Comments on this clonotype: As yet, its antigen is unknown.

CDR1 and CDR2 (germline): MNHEY, SVGAGI. Trimming took 5 bases from V and 2 from J, leaving 12 bases between them. CDR3 length: 14 residues. MiXCR, run by TCRdb on the reads, gives a single entry per CDR3 protein. Of about 85,000 distinct CDR3 sequences listed, approximately 45% are singletons. The sample here was CD8+ T cells from cultured PBMCs, taken from culture after CMV antigen stimulation. This chain joins TRBV6-5 and TRBJ1-2; no clear D. This sequence was found in a human donor in good health (CMV status not recorded). Some clones in this sample may be carry-over from other donors' samples. The CDR3 sequence: CASSRTEPNYGYTF. For the CDR3, the DNA is TGTGCCAGCAGTCGGACCGAACCCAACTATGGCTACACCTTC.